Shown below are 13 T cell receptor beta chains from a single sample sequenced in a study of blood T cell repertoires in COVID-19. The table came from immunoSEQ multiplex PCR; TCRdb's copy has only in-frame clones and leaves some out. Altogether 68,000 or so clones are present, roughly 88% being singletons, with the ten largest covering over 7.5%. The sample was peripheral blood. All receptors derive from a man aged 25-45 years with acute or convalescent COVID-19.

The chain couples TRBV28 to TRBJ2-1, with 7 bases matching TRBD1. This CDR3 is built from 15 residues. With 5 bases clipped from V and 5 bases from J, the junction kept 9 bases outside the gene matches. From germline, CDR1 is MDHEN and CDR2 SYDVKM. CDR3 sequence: CASSTTGQLNNEQFF. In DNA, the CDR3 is TGTGCCAGCAGTACAACGGGACAGCTAAACAATGAGCAGTTCTTC.

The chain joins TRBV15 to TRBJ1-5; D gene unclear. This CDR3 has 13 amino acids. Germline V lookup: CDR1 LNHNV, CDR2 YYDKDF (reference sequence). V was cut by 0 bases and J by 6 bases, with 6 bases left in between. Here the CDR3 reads CATSRDPVQPQHF. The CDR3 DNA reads TGTGCCACCAGCAGAGATCCCGTTCAGCCCCAGCATTTT.

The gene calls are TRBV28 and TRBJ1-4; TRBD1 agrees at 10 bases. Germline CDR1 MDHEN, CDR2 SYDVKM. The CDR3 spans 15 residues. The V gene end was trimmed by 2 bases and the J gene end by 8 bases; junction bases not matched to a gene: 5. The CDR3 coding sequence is TGTGCCAGCAGTTTAGGGACAGGGGAGGTCGAAAAACTGTTTTTT. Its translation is CASSLGTGEVEKLFF.

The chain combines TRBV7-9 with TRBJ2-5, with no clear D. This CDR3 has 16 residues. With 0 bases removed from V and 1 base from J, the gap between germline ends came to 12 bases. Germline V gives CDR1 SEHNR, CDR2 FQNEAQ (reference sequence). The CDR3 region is CASSLAASRSQETQYF. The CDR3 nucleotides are TGTGCCAGCAGCTTAGCGGCCTCGAGGTCCCAAGAGACCCAGTACTTC.

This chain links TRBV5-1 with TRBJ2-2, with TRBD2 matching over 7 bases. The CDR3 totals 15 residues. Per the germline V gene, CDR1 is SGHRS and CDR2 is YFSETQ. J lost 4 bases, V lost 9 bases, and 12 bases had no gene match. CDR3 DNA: TGCGCCACCCATGCGGAACTAGCGACCACCGGGGAGCTGTTTTTT. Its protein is CATHAELATTGELFF.

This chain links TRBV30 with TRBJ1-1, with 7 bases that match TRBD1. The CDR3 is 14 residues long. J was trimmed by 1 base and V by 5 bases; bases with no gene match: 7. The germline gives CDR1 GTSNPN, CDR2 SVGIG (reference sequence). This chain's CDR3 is CAWAQTGRNTEAFF. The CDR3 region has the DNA TGTGCCTGGGCTCAGACAGGGAGGAACACTGAAGCTTTCTTT.

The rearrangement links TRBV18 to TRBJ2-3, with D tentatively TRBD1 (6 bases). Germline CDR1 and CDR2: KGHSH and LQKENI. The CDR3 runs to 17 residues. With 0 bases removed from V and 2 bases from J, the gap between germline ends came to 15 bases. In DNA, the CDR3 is TGTGCCAGCTCACCACCCGGGTTGGACAGACTCACAGATACGCAGTATTTT. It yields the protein CASSPPGLDRLTDTQYF. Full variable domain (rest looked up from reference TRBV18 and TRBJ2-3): NAGVMQNPRHLVRRRGQEARLRCSPMKGHSHVYWYRQLPEEGLKFMVYLQKENIIDESGMPKERFSAEFPKEGPSILRIQQVVRGDSAAYFCASSPPGLDRLTDTQYFGPGTRLTVL.

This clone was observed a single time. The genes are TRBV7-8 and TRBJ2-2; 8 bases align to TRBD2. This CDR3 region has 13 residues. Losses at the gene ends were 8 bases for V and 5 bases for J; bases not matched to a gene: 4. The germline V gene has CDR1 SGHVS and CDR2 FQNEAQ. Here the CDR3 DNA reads TGTGCCAGCCCGAGCGGGAGTACCGGGGAGCTGTTTTTT. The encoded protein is CASPSGSTGELFF.

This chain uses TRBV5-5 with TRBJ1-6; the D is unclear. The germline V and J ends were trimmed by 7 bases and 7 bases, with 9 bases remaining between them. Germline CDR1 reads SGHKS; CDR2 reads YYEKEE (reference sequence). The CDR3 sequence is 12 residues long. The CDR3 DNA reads TGTGCCAGCCATCAGGCGAATTCACCCCTCCACTTT. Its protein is CASHQANSPLHF.

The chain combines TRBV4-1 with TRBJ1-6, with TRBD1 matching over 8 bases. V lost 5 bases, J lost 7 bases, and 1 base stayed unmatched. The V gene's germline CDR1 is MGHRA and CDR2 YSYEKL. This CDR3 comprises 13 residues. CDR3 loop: CASSGTGNSPLHF. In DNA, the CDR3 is TGCGCCAGCAGCGGGACAGGAAATTCACCCCTCCACTTT.

DNA of the CDR3: TGTGCCAGCAGTCCTAGGGACTTCGAGCAGTACTTC. Protein: CASSPRDFEQYF. V is TRBV28 and J is TRBJ2-7; D is possibly TRBD2 (6 bases). Trimming took 5 bases from V and 6 from J, leaving 11 bases between them. Germline V CDR1 and CDR2: MDHEN, SYDVKM. The CDR3 is 12 residues long.

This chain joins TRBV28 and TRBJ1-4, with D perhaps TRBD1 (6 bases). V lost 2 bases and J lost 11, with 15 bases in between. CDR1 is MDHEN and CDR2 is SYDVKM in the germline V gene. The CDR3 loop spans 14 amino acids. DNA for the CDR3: TGTGCCAGCAGTTTAGTGGGGGCTCAAGATAAACTGTTTTTT. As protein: CASSLVGAQDKLFF.

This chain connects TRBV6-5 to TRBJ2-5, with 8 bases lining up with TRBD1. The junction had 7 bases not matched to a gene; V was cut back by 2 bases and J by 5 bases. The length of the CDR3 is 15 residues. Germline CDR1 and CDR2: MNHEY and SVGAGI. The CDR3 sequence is CASSYRQGWRETQYF. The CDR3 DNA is TGTGCCAGCAGTTACCGACAGGGGTGGAGGGAGACCCAGTACTTC.